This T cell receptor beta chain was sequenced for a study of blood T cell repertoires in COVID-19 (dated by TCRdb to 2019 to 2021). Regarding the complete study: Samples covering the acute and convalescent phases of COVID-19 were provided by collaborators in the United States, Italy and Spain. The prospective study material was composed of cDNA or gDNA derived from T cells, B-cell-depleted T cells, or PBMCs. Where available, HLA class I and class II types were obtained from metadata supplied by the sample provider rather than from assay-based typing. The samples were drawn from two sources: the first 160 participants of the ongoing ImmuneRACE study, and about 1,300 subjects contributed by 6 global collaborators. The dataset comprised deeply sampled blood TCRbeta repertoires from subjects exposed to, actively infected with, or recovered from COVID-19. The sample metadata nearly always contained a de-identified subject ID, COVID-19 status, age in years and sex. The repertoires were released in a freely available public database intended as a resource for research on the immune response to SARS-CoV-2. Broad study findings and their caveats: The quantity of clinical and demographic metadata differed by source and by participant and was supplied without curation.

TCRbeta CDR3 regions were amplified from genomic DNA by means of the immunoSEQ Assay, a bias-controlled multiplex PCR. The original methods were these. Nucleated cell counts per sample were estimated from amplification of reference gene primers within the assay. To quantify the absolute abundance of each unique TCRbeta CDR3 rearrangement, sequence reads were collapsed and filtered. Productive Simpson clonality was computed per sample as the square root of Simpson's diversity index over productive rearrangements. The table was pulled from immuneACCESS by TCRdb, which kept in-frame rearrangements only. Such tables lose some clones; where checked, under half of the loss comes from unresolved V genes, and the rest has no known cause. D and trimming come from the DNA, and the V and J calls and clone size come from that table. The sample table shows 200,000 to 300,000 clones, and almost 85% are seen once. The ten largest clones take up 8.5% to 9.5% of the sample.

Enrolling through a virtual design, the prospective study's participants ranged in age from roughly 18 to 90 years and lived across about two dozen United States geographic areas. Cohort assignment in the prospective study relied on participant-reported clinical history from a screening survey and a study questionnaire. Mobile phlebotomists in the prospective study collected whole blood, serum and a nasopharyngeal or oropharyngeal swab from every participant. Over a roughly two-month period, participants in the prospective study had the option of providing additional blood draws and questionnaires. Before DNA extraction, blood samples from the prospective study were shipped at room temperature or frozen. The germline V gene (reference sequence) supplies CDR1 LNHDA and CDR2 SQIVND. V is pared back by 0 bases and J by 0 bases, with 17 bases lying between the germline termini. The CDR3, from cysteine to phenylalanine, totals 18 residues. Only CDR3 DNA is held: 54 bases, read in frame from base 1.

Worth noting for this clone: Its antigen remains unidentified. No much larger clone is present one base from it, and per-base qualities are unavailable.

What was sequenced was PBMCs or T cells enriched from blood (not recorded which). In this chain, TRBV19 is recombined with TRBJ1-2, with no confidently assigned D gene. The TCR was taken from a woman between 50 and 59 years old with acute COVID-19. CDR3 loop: CASSIDRREAGANYGYTF. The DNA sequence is TGTGCCAGTAGTATAGATAGACGAGAGGCCGGAGCTAACTATGGCTACACCTTC.